A selection of T cell receptor beta chains follows, all from one sample in a study of shared clonotypes between healthy human individuals. Sequencing used immunoSEQ multiplex PCR; TCRdb keeps in-frame clones, though not all of them. Among more than 2 million clones listed, 85% to 95% were seen once. Sequenced: naive CD4+ T cells sorted from blood. The receptors were gathered from a man aged 18 to 30 in good health. The CDR3 runs from the conserved cysteine through the conserved F or W. Each record gives: J gene, V gene, CDR3 protein.

TRBJ1-5,TRBV19,CASSVDGSNQPQHF
TRBJ1-4,TRBV7-2,CASSLVWQGDEKLFF
TRBJ1-4,TRBV7-2,CASSLAGGTNEKLFF
TRBJ2-1,TRBV5-1,CASSQTSTNEQFF
TRBJ1-5,TRBV6-1,CASSGEGYSNQPQHF
TRBJ2-3,TRBV11-3,CASSWGGRSTDTQYF
TRBJ2-7,TRBV13,CASSFQRTYEQYF
TRBJ2-3,TRBV7-8,CASSLFAESTDTQYF
TRBJ1-1,TRBV7-9,CASSLSSSLRDTEAFF
TRBJ1-4,TRBV15,CATSRGGGTNEKLFF
TRBJ2-5,TRBV7-2,CASSLATGTGQETQYF
TRBJ1-6,TRBV25-1,CASSEFAGGLNSPLHF
TRBJ2-5,TRBV7-9,CASSLLAGVWETQYF
TRBJ2-5,TRBV18,CASSPPDRIQETQYF
TRBJ1-3,TRBV5-1,CASSLVGEGNTIYF
TRBJ2-2,TRBV10-1,CASSESRLGGTGELFF
TRBJ1-1,TRBV7-8,CASSLNTEAFF
TRBJ1-6,TRBV5-6,CASSLMGALARNNSPLHF
TRBJ2-5,TRBV5-4,CASSLGQGVETQYF
TRBJ2-3,TRBV19,CASSLGTRPTDTQYF
TRBJ1-2,TRBV7-3,CASSLYTGEGYTF
TRBJ1-2,TRBV7-9,CASWGTGDGYTF
TRBJ2-7,TRBV7-2,CASSRGLAGVYEQYF
TRBJ2-4,TRBV2,CASIGSSGSNIQYF
TRBJ1-1,TRBV30,CGLGPRGGTEAFF
TRBJ1-2,TRBV11-2,CASSLARGYGYTF
TRBJ2-3,TRBV29-1,CSVAREGTDTQYF
TRBJ1-5,TRBV7-2,CASSADRGLQPQHF
TRBJ1-2,TRBV7-2,CASSLGQTPYGYTF
TRBJ2-5,TRBV30,CAWSHSQGASQYQETQYF
TRBJ1-4,TRBV6-5,CASSYTANNEKLFF
TRBJ2-5,TRBV6-1,CASTRGGAQETQYF
TRBJ2-3,TRBV9,CASSVDFSTDTQYF
NA,TRBV7-8,CASSQGQGITYEQYF
TRBJ1-2,TRBV5-8,CASSRVGYTF
TRBJ1-3,TRBV4-1,CASSGTGTGNTIYF
TRBJ2-2,TRBV5-8,CASSLAGRGTGELFF